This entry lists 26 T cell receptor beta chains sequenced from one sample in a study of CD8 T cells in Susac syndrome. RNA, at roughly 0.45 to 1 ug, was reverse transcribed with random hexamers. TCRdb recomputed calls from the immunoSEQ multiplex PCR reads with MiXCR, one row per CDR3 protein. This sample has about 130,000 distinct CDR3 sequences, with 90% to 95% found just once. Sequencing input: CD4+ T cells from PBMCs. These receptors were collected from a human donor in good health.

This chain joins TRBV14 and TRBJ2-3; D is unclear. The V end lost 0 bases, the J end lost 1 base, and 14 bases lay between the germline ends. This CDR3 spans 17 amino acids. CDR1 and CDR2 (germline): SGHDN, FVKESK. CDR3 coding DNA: TGTGCCAGCAGCCAAGACTGGTGGGCGACTGGCACAGATACGCAGTATTTT. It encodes CASSQDWWATGTDTQYF.

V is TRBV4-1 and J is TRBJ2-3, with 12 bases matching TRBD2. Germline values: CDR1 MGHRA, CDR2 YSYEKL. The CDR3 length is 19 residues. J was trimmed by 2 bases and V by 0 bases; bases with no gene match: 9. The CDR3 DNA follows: TGCGCCAGCAGCCAAGATAAGGCGACTAGCGGGAGTTTCACAGATACGCAGTATTTT. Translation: CASSQDKATSGSFTDTQYF.

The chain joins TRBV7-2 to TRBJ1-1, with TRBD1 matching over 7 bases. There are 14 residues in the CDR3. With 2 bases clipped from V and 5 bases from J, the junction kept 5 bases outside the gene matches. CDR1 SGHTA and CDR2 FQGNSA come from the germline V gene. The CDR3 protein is CASSLLGGGTEAFF. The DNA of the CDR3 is TGTGCCAGCAGCTTATTAGGGGGCGGGACTGAAGCTTTCTTT.

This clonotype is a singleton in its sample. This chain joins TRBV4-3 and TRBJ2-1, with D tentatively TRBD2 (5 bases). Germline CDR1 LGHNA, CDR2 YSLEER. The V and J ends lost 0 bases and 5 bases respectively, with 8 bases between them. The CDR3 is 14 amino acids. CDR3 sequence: CASSQDWENNEQFF. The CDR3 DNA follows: TGCGCCAGCAGCCAAGATTGGGAGAACAATGAGCAGTTCTTC.

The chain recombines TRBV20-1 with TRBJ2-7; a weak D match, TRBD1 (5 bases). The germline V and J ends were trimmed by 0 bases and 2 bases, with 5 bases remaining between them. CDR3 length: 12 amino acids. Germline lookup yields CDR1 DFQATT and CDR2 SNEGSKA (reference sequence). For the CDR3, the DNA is TGCAGTGCTAGAGACAGGGCCTACGAGCAGTACTTC. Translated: CSARDRAYEQYF.

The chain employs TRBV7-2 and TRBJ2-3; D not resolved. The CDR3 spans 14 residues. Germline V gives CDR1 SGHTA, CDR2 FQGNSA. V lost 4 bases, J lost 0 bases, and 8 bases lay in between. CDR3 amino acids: CASSSRPSTDTQYF. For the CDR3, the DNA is TGTGCCAGCAGCTCCCGACCCAGCACAGATACGCAGTATTTT.

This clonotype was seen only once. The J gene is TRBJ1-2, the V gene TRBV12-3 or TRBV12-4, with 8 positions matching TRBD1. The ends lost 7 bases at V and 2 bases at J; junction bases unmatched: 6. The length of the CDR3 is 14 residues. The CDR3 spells CASKRAGGNYGYTF. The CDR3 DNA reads TGTGCCAGCAAACGAGCAGGGGGCAACTATGGCTACACCTTC.

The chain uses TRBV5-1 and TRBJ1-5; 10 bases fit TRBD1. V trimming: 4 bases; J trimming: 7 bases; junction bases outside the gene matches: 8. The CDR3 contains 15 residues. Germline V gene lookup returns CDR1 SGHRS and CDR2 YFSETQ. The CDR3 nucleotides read TGCGCCAGCAGCCGGGACAGGGGTAATGGACAGCCCCAGCATTTT. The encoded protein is CASSRDRGNGQPQHF.

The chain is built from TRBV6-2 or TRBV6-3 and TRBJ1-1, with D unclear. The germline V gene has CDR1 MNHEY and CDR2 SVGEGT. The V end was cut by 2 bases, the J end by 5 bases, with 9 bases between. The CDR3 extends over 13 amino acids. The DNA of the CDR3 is TGTGCCAGCAGTTACCCAGTAGGGACTGAAGCTTTCTTT. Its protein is CASSYPVGTEAFF.

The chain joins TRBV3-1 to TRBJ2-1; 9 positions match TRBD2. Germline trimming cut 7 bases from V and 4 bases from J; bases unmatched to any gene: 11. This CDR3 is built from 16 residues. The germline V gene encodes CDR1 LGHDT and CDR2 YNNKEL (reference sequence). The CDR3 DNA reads TGTGCCAGCACCCCCCAGCGGGAGGACTCTTACAATGAGCAGTTCTTC. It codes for CASTPQREDSYNEQFF.

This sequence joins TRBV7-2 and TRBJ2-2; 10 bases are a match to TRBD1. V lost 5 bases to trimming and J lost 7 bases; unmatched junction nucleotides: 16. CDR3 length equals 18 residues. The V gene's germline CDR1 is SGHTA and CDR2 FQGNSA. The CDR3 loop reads CASSLKRGTGVDDGELFF. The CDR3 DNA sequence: TGTGCCAGCAGCCTGAAGAGGGGGACAGGGGTGGATGACGGGGAGCTGTTTTTT.

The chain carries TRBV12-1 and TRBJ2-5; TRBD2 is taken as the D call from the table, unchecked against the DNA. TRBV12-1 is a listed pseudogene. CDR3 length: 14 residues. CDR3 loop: CASSFSGAEETQYF. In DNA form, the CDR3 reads TGTGCCAGCAGCTTTTCGGGAGCGGAGGAGACCCAGTACTTC.

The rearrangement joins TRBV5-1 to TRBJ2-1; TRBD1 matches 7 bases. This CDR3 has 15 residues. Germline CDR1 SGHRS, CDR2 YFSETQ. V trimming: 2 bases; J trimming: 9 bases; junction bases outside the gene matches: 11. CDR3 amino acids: CASSFIGQAASEQFF. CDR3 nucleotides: TGCGCCAGCAGCTTTATTGGACAGGCCGCTAGTGAGCAGTTCTTC.

The CDR3 DNA reads TGTGCCAGCAGCTTACCGGACCCCCAAGAGACCCAGTACTTC. Translation: CASSLPDPQETQYF. The chain employs TRBV11-2 and TRBJ2-5; no firm D call. The V end lost 2 bases, the J end lost 1 base, and 8 bases lay between the germline ends. The CDR3 covers 14 residues. Germline-derived CDR1 and CDR2 are SGHAT and FQNNGV.

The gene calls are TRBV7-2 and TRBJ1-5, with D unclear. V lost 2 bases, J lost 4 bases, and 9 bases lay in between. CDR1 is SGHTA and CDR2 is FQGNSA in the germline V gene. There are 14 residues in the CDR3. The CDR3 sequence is CASSLSSGNQPQHF. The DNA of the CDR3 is TGTGCCAGCAGCTTATCATCGGGGAATCAGCCCCAGCATTTT.

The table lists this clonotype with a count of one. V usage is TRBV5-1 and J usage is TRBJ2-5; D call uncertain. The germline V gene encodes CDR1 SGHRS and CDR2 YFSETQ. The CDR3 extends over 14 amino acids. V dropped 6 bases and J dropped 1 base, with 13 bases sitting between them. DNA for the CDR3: TGCGCCAGCACCCTCAAATCCTCCCAAGAGACCCAGTACTTC. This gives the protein CASTLKSSQETQYF.

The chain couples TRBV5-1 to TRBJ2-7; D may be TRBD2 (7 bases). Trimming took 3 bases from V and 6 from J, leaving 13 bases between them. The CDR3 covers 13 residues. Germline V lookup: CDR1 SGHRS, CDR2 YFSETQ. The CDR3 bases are TGCGCCAGCAGCTGGGCGGGGGCACGCGAGCAGTACTTC. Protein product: CASSWAGAREQYF.

The CDR3 sequence: CASSLEQGNSYEQYF. CDR3 sequence (DNA): TGTGCCAGCAGCTTGGAACAGGGTAACTCCTACGAGCAGTACTTC. The chain carries TRBV5-4 and TRBJ2-7; the D gene is possibly TRBD1 (6 bases). Trimming pared 0 bases from V and 0 bases from J, leaving 10 bases between. This CDR3 is built from 15 residues. CDR1 and CDR2 from the germline V gene are SGHNT and YYREEE (reference sequence).

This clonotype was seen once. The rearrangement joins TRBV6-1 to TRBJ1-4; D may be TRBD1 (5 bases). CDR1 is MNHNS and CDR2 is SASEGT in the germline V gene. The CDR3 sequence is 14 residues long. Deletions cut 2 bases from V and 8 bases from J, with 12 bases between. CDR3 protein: CASSEYRGREKLFF. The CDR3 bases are TGTGCCAGCAGTGAATATAGGGGTCGGGAAAAACTGTTTTTT.

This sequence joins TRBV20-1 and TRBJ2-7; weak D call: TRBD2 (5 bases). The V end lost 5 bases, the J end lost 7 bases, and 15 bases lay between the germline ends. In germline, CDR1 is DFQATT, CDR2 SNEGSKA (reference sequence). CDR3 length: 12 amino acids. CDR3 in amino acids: CSASSRRGEQYF. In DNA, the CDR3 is TGCAGTGCTTCTAGCCGCCGGGGTGAGCAGTACTTC.

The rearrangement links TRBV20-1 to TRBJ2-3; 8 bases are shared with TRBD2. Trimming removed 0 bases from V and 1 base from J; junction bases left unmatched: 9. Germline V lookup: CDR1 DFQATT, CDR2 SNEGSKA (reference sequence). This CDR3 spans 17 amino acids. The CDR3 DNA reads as TGCAGTGCTAGAGATCAGGCGGGAGGTAGGGGCACAGATACGCAGTATTTT. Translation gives CSARDQAGGRGTDTQYF.

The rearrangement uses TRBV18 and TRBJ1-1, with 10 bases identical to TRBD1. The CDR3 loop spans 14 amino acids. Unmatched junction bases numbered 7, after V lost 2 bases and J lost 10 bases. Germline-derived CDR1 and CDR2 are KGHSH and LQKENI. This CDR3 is CASSPDRDRGVAFF. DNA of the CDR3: TGTGCCAGCTCACCAGACCGGGACAGGGGTGTAGCTTTCTTT.

CDR3 nucleotides: TGTGCCAGCAGTGTCGACCGAAAAGAGACCCAGTACTTC. Its translation: CASSVDRKETQYF. The rearrangement links TRBV2 to TRBJ2-5; D uncertain. Germline V gives CDR1 SNHLY, CDR2 FYNNEI. Trimming left V 4 bases short and J 3 bases short, with 9 bases between. This CDR3 is 13 amino acids long.

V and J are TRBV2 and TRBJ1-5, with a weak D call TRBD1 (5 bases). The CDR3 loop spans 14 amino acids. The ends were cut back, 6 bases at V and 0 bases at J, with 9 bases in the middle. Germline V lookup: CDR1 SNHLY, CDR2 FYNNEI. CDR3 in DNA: TGTGCCAGCAGCGACAGCCATAGCAATCAGCCCCAGCATTTT. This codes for CASSDSHSNQPQHF.

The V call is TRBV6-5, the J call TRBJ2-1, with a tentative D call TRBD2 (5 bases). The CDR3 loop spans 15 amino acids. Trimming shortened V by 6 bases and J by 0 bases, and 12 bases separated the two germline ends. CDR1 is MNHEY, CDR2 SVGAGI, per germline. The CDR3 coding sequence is TGTGCCAGCAGGCAACCGGACTCCTCCTACAATGAGCAGTTCTTC. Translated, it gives CASRQPDSSYNEQFF.

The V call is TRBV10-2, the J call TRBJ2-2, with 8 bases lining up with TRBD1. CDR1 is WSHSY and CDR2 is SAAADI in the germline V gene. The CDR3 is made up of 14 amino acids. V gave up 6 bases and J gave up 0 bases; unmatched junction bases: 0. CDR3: CASRQGANTGELFF. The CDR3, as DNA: TGCGCCAGCAGACAGGGGGCGAACACCGGGGAGCTGTTTTTT.